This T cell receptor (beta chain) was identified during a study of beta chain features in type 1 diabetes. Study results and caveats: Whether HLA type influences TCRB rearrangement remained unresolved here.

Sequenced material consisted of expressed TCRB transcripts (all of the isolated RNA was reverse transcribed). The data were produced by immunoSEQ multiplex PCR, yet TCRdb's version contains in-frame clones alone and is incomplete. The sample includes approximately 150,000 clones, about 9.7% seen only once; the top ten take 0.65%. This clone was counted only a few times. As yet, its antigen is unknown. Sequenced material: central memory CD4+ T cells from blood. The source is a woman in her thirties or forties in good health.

The CDR3, as DNA: TGTGCCAGCAGCAAACTCGGAGGGCCCGGACGTTCGGGAGAGACCCAGTACTTC. It yields the protein CASSKLGGPGRSGETQYF. The V gene is TRBV21-1, the J gene TRBJ2-5; the table gives TRBD2 as D, unverified against the DNA. TRBV21-1 is flagged as a pseudogene. The CDR3 spans 18 residues.